The rows below give T cell receptor beta chains drawn from one sample of a study of post-analysis software for immune sequencing data. TCRdb redid the calling of the PCR reads with MiXCR, one entry per CDR3 protein. The sample holds hundreds of thousands of distinct CDR3 sequences, roughly 30% seen once. Source material: blood. Receptors originate from a girl aged 5-17 years with multiple sclerosis. Both conserved end residues are part of each CDR3. A D gene is named only where the DNA matches it firmly. Part of the rows lack a size; the others show once, few, many or a class for expanded clones.

v_call: TRBV7-2
clone_size: NA
j_call: TRBJ2-5
d_call: TRBD1
cdr3_nt: TGTGCCAGCAGCTTAGGGGACCGGGACAGGGCTTGGGAGACCCAGTACTTC
cdr3_aa: CASSLGDRDRAWETQYF

v_call: TRBV7-8
clone_size: once
j_call: TRBJ1-5
d_call: NA
cdr3_nt: TGTGCCAGCAGCTTAGCGGACAGCACCAATCAGCCCCAGCATTTT
cdr3_aa: CASSLADSTNQPQHF

v_call: TRBV4-3
clone_size: NA
j_call: TRBJ2-1
d_call: TRBD1
cdr3_nt: TGCGCCAGCAGCCAACTTACGACAGGGGGCCCCTACAATGAGCAGTTCTTC
cdr3_aa: CASSQLTTGGPYNEQFF

v_call: TRBV3-1
clone_size: NA
j_call: TRBJ2-1
d_call: NA
cdr3_nt: TGTGCCAGCAGCCAAGAGTCAAATGAGCAGTTCTTC
cdr3_aa: CASSQESNEQFF

v_call: TRBV7-2
clone_size: NA
j_call: TRBJ2-1
d_call: NA
cdr3_nt: TGTGCCAGCAGCTTAGAGGATTATCAGGCTTTCCACTCCTACAATGAGCAGTTCTTC
cdr3_aa: CASSLEDYQAFHSYNEQFF

v_call: TRBV28
clone_size: few
j_call: TRBJ2-1
d_call: NA
cdr3_nt: TGTGCCAGCAGTGGGGGCAGGCACAATGAGCAGTTCTTC
cdr3_aa: CASSGGRHNEQFF

v_call: TRBV24-1
clone_size: NA
j_call: TRBJ2-1
d_call: NA
cdr3_nt: TGTGCCACCAGTGATCCGGGACGAGACAATGAGCAGTTCTTC
cdr3_aa: CATSDPGRDNEQFF

v_call: TRBV5-1
clone_size: NA
j_call: TRBJ1-6
d_call: NA
cdr3_nt: TGCGCCAGCAGCTTGGATGGCAGACGTTCACCCCTCCACTTT
cdr3_aa: CASSLDGRRSPLHF

v_call: TRBV7-2
clone_size: NA
j_call: TRBJ1-5
d_call: TRBD1
cdr3_nt: TGTGCCAGCAGTTTCAACCGGGACAGAAATCAGCCCCAGCATTTT
cdr3_aa: CASSFNRDRNQPQHF

v_call: TRBV20-1
clone_size: NA
j_call: TRBJ2-2
d_call: TRBD1
cdr3_nt: TGCAGTGCTAGAGATTGGGACAGGGACACCGGGGAGCTGTTTTTT
cdr3_aa: CSARDWDRDTGELFF

v_call: TRBV20-1
clone_size: NA
j_call: TRBJ2-3
d_call: TRBD2
cdr3_nt: TGCAGTGCTAGAGATAGAGTAGCGGGAGATACAGATGCGCAGTATTTT
cdr3_aa: CSARDRVAGDTDAQYF

v_call: TRBV9
clone_size: few
j_call: TRBJ2-1
d_call: NA
cdr3_nt: TGTGCCAGCAGCGTAGATGGGGGCATGTCCTACAATGAGCAGTTCTTC
cdr3_aa: CASSVDGGMSYNEQFF

v_call: TRBV13
clone_size: few
j_call: TRBJ2-1
d_call: NA
cdr3_nt: TGTGCCAGCTTCACAGGGTATGAGCAGTTCTTC
cdr3_aa: CASFTGYEQFF

v_call: TRBV27
clone_size: NA
j_call: TRBJ1-1
d_call: NA
cdr3_nt: TGTGCCAGCAGTTTTCGGGGAAATGGTGAAGCTTTCTTT
cdr3_aa: CASSFRGNGEAFF

v_call: TRBV12-3/TRBV12-4
clone_size: few
j_call: TRBJ2-7
d_call: NA
cdr3_nt: TGTGCCAGCAGTCGAACCAGGGTCAACGACTACGAGCAGTACTTC
cdr3_aa: CASSRTRVNDYEQYF

v_call: TRBV6-2/TRBV6-3
clone_size: NA
j_call: TRBJ1-1
d_call: NA
cdr3_nt: TGTGCCAGCAGTTACACGGGGAAACTTGAAGCTTTCTTT
cdr3_aa: CASSYTGKLEAFF

v_call: TRBV12-3/TRBV12-4
clone_size: few
j_call: TRBJ1-2
d_call: NA
cdr3_nt: TGTGCCAGCACTTCTCCAGGGTTCTATGGCTACACCTTC
cdr3_aa: CASTSPGFYGYTF

v_call: TRBV12-3/TRBV12-4
clone_size: few
j_call: TRBJ1-2
d_call: TRBD1
cdr3_nt: TGTGCCAGCAGCCGTCCCGGGACAGCGGCTCCCTATGGCTACACCTTC
cdr3_aa: CASSRPGTAAPYGYTF

v_call: TRBV6-6
clone_size: NA
j_call: TRBJ2-6
d_call: NA
cdr3_nt: TGTGCCAGCAAATTGGACGGCGTCTCTGGGGCCAACGTCCTGACTTTC
cdr3_aa: CASKLDGVSGANVLTF

v_call: TRBV25-1
clone_size: few
j_call: TRBJ2-6
d_call: NA
cdr3_nt: TGTGCCAGCAGTGAAAGGATGGCTGGGGCCAACGTCCTGACTTTC
cdr3_aa: CASSERMAGANVLTF

v_call: TRBV27
clone_size: NA
j_call: TRBJ1-5
d_call: NA
cdr3_nt: TGTGCCAGCAGTTTAGGTAGATATCAGCCCCAGCATTTT
cdr3_aa: CASSLGRYQPQHF

v_call: TRBV6-2/TRBV6-3
clone_size: NA
j_call: TRBJ2-1
d_call: TRBD1
cdr3_nt: TGTGCCAGCAGTCCGCTGGGACAGGGGGTAACCTACAATGAGCAGTTCTTC
cdr3_aa: CASSPLGQGVTYNEQFF

v_call: TRBV27
clone_size: few
j_call: TRBJ1-5
d_call: NA
cdr3_nt: TGTGCCAGCAGTTTCAGCTGGAATAGCAATCAGCCCCAGCATTTT
cdr3_aa: CASSFSWNSNQPQHF

v_call: TRBV11-2
clone_size: NA
j_call: TRBJ2-1
d_call: NA
cdr3_nt: TGTGCCAGCAGCTTAGAAAGATACTCCTACAATGAGCAGTTCTTC
cdr3_aa: CASSLERYSYNEQFF

v_call: TRBV2
clone_size: NA
j_call: TRBJ1-1
d_call: NA
cdr3_nt: TGTGCCAGCAGTGGTATTCAGGGAAGGAACACTGAAGCTTTCTTT
cdr3_aa: CASSGIQGRNTEAFF

v_call: TRBV6-1
clone_size: few
j_call: TRBJ2-5
d_call: NA
cdr3_nt: TGTGCCAGCAGTAACCCATGGGAGACCCAGTACTTC
cdr3_aa: CASSNPWETQYF

v_call: TRBV20-1
clone_size: NA
j_call: TRBJ1-1
d_call: NA
cdr3_nt: TGCAGTGCTAAAGAAGTAGGCACTGAAGCTTTCTTT
cdr3_aa: CSAKEVGTEAFF

v_call: TRBV20-1
clone_size: few
j_call: TRBJ2-7
d_call: TRBD1
cdr3_nt: TGCAGTGCTACCCCCGGCAGGGGGCAGAGCGGCTCCTACGAGCAGTACTTC
cdr3_aa: CSATPGRGQSGSYEQYF

v_call: TRBV20-1
clone_size: few
j_call: TRBJ1-6
d_call: NA
cdr3_nt: TGCAGTGCTAGAGATCTAAGTGTTGGAAATTCACCCCTCCACTTT
cdr3_aa: CSARDLSVGNSPLHF

v_call: TRBV20-1
clone_size: few
j_call: TRBJ2-7
d_call: NA
cdr3_nt: TGCAGTGCTAATCGACGACTCGGTGGGTACGAGCAGTACTTC
cdr3_aa: CSANRRLGGYEQYF

v_call: TRBV6-1
clone_size: NA
j_call: TRBJ2-7
d_call: TRBD2
cdr3_nt: TGTGCCAGCAGTCTCCCTAGGGGGTTTGGATTAGCGGGAGACAACGAGCAGTACTTC
cdr3_aa: CASSLPRGFGLAGDNEQYF

v_call: TRBV18
clone_size: few
j_call: TRBJ2-5
d_call: TRBD1
cdr3_nt: TGTGCCAGCTCACCAATCCCGCTAGGACAGGCGCAAGAGACCCAGTACTTC
cdr3_aa: CASSPIPLGQAQETQYF

v_call: TRBV28
clone_size: NA
j_call: TRBJ2-7
d_call: NA
cdr3_nt: TGTGCCAGCAGTTCACTAGTCCGAGACTCGGTCCACGAGCAGTACTTC
cdr3_aa: CASSSLVRDSVHEQYF

v_call: TRBV7-2
clone_size: NA
j_call: TRBJ1-4
d_call: NA
cdr3_nt: TGTGCCAGCAGCTTAAGTCCGGCGAGCGAAAAACTGTTTTTT
cdr3_aa: CASSLSPASEKLFF

v_call: TRBV6-1
clone_size: NA
j_call: TRBJ1-5
d_call: NA
cdr3_nt: TGTGCCAGCAGTGAACAATTAGGGGGTCAGCCCCAGCATTTT
cdr3_aa: CASSEQLGGQPQHF

v_call: TRBV5-1
clone_size: few
j_call: TRBJ2-1
d_call: NA
cdr3_nt: TGCGCCAGCAGCTTGATCCCAGCGGCAACGAATGAGCAGTTCTTC
cdr3_aa: CASSLIPAATNEQFF

v_call: TRBV20-1
clone_size: NA
j_call: TRBJ1-3
d_call: NA
cdr3_nt: TGCAGTGCTACAGTTCAGTCTCGGGCTGGAAACACCATATATTTT
cdr3_aa: CSATVQSRAGNTIYF

v_call: TRBV6-6
clone_size: once
j_call: TRBJ1-1
d_call: TRBD1
cdr3_nt: TGTGCCAGCAGTAACGACAGGGTTCCAGCTGAAGCTTTCTTT
cdr3_aa: CASSNDRVPAEAFF

v_call: TRBV7-8
clone_size: few
j_call: TRBJ2-1
d_call: TRBD2
cdr3_nt: TGTGCCAGCAGCTTCCGTGGGACTAGCTCCGAGCGCCCATCCGTCAATGAGCAGTTCTTC
cdr3_aa: CASSFRGTSSERPSVNEQFF

v_call: TRBV20-1
clone_size: few
j_call: TRBJ2-3
d_call: NA
cdr3_nt: TGCAGTGCTATTAACAGGGTCACAGATACGCAGTATTTT
cdr3_aa: CSAINRVTDTQYF

v_call: TRBV4-3
clone_size: few
j_call: TRBJ2-1
d_call: NA
cdr3_nt: TGCGCCAGCAGCCAAGATCTGGGTGCGGAAAGCTCCTACAATGAGCAGTTCTTC
cdr3_aa: CASSQDLGAESSYNEQFF

v_call: TRBV28
clone_size: few
j_call: TRBJ2-1
d_call: TRBD2
cdr3_nt: TGTGCCAGCAGCCCCGGGACTAGCGGGCCGAATGAGCAGTTCTTC
cdr3_aa: CASSPGTSGPNEQFF

v_call: TRBV6-5
clone_size: NA
j_call: TRBJ2-5
d_call: NA
cdr3_nt: TGTGCCAGCAGTTCCCCGAGTGTGGGGCACCAAGAGACCCAGTACTTC
cdr3_aa: CASSSPSVGHQETQYF

v_call: TRBV6-1
clone_size: few
j_call: TRBJ1-1
d_call: NA
cdr3_nt: TGTGCCAGCAGCCAAAGGGGGGACGGAGCTTTCTTT
cdr3_aa: CASSQRGDGAFF

v_call: TRBV2
clone_size: NA
j_call: TRBJ2-3
d_call: TRBD2
cdr3_nt: TGTGCCAGCAGTGACGCATTTTGGACTAGCGGCACAGATACGCAGTATTTT
cdr3_aa: CASSDAFWTSGTDTQYF

v_call: TRBV29-1
clone_size: NA
j_call: TRBJ2-1
d_call: TRBD2
cdr3_nt: TGCAGCGTTGGTCCAGCGGGAGATGAGTACAATGAGCAGTTCTTC
cdr3_aa: CSVGPAGDEYNEQFF

v_call: TRBV20-1
clone_size: NA
j_call: TRBJ1-5
d_call: TRBD1
cdr3_nt: TGCAGTGCGGGGGACAGGGGAGGCAGCAATCAGCCCCAGCATTTT
cdr3_aa: CSAGDRGGSNQPQHF

v_call: TRBV5-1
clone_size: few
j_call: TRBJ1-5
d_call: NA
cdr3_nt: TGCGCCAGCAGTGTAACCAGCAATCAGCCCCAGCATTTT
cdr3_aa: CASSVTSNQPQHF

v_call: TRBV6-6
clone_size: few
j_call: TRBJ2-1
d_call: NA
cdr3_nt: TGTGCCAGCAGTTATCAGGAGAAGAATGAGCAGTTCTTC
cdr3_aa: CASSYQEKNEQFF

v_call: TRBV2
clone_size: NA
j_call: TRBJ1-2
d_call: NA
cdr3_nt: TGTGCCAGCACGTCAGTCTATGGCTACACCTTC
cdr3_aa: CASTSVYGYTF

v_call: TRBV27
clone_size: NA
j_call: TRBJ2-3
d_call: TRBD1
cdr3_nt: TGTGCCAGCAGTTTGTACGGTACAGGGGGCCCTAGCACAGATACGCAGTATTTT
cdr3_aa: CASSLYGTGGPSTDTQYF

v_call: TRBV21-1
clone_size: few
j_call: TRBJ2-1
d_call: NA
cdr3_nt: TGTGCCAGCAGCAAAGGAGAGCGGGTTGTCGCTGAGCAGTTCTTC
cdr3_aa: CASSKGERVVAEQFF

v_call: TRBV12-3/TRBV12-4
clone_size: NA
j_call: TRBJ2-1
d_call: NA
cdr3_nt: TGTGCCAGCAGGGGGAGACTAGTGAGTAATGAGCAGTTCTTC
cdr3_aa: CASRGRLVSNEQFF

v_call: TRBV10-2
clone_size: few
j_call: TRBJ2-5
d_call: NA
cdr3_nt: TGCGCCAGCAGGGTCGGGGAGAGGGAGACCCAGTACTTC
cdr3_aa: CASRVGERETQYF

v_call: TRBV5-1
clone_size: few
j_call: TRBJ1-1
d_call: NA
cdr3_nt: TGCGCCAGCAGATCCCAACCGGGGACTGAAGCTTTCTTT
cdr3_aa: CASRSQPGTEAFF

v_call: TRBV3-1
clone_size: few
j_call: TRBJ2-3
d_call: NA
cdr3_nt: TGTGCCAGCAGCCAAGAGGTATTGGGGACAGATACGCAGTATTTT
cdr3_aa: CASSQEVLGTDTQYF

v_call: TRBV6-5
clone_size: NA
j_call: TRBJ2-1
d_call: NA
cdr3_nt: TGTGCCAGCAGTTACCCAGGGGAGGGGAAGACCCAGTTCTTC
cdr3_aa: CASSYPGEGKTQFF

v_call: TRBV29-1
clone_size: few
j_call: TRBJ2-2
d_call: TRBD2
cdr3_nt: TGCAGCGTCAAACTAGCGGCAAACACCGGGGAGCTGTTTTTT
cdr3_aa: CSVKLAANTGELFF

v_call: TRBV3-1
clone_size: NA
j_call: TRBJ1-5
d_call: NA
cdr3_nt: TGTGCCAGCAGCGATACCCAGGGAGGGGTCCAGCCCCAGCATTTT
cdr3_aa: CASSDTQGGVQPQHF